Each of the 31 T cell receptor beta chains below was sequenced from the same sample in a study of T-cell reconstitution after alpha-beta-depleted transplantation in children. For TCRbeta, the library was prepared with unique molecular identifiers. Using its own MiXCR run on the PCR reads, TCRdb lists one record per CDR3 protein. The sample consists of about 540,000 distinct CDR3 sequences, around 18% of them appearing once. The specimen was PBMCs from the stem cell graft donor, collected from the stem cell graft. Receptor source: a human donor who donated a stem cell graft to a child with acute lymphoblastic leukemia.

The chain recombines TRBV29-1 with TRBJ2-1, with TRBD1 matching over 12 bases. The V gene's germline CDR1 is SQVTM and CDR2 ANQGSEA. With 1 base clipped from V and 8 bases from J, the junction kept 6 bases outside the gene matches. This CDR3 region has 15 residues. The CDR3 bases are TGCAGCGTTGAAGGTTGGGACAGGGGGCGAGATGAGCAGTTCTTC. Translated: CSVEGWDRGRDEQFF.

The rearrangement uses TRBV11-1 and TRBJ2-1; 12 positions match TRBD2. Germline lookup yields CDR1 SGHAT and CDR2 FQDESV (reference sequence). The CDR3 is made up of 19 amino acids. J was trimmed by 2 bases and V by 0 bases; bases with no gene match: 8. The CDR3 region has the DNA TGTGCCAGCAGCTTAGCCGTGGCTAGCGGGAGGGCAGCCTACAATGAGCAGTTCTTC. Residues: CASSLAVASGRAAYNEQFF.

This clonotype has a handful of counts. This chain joins TRBV3-1 and TRBJ2-3; maybe TRBD1 (5 bases). This CDR3 has 15 residues. Trimming removed 4 bases at V and 2 bases at J, with 13 bases between. The germline gives CDR1 LGHDT, CDR2 YNNKEL (reference sequence). In DNA form, the CDR3 reads TGTGCCAGCAGCCCAAGGGGCAGGGTCACAGATACGCAGTATTTT. Amino acids: CASSPRGRVTDTQYF.

The chain joins TRBV27 to TRBJ1-2; weak D call: TRBD1 (5 bases). The CDR3 runs 12 residues. The V gene lost 6 bases and the J gene lost 8 bases, with 13 bases spanning the gap. Germline V gene lookup returns CDR1 MNHEY and CDR2 SMNVEV (reference sequence). CDR3 DNA sequence: TGTGCCAGCAGCCGGAGGGGCGGGGGCTACACCTTC. It specifies CASSRRGGGYTF.

This clonotype occurred a few times. The CDR3: CATSPVTSGRPDERTQYF. The CDR3 DNA reads TGTGCCACCAGCCCCGTGACTAGCGGGAGGCCCGATGAGAGGACCCAGTACTTC. J is TRBJ2-5 and V is TRBV15; 13 bases line up with TRBD2. Germline CDR1 reads LNHNV; CDR2 reads YYDKDF (reference sequence). The length of the CDR3 is 18 residues. V gave up 5 bases and J gave up 7 bases; unmatched junction bases: 16.

This clonotype was observed a handful of times. The chain links TRBV29-1 to TRBJ2-3, with TRBD1 matching over 12 bases. V trimming: 4 bases; J trimming: 4 bases; junction bases outside the gene matches: 12. The CDR3 contains 17 residues. The germline V gene has CDR1 SQVTM and CDR2 ANQGSEA. The CDR3 DNA reads as TGCAGCGTTGGAGGGACCCGGGACAGGGGGCGAGCAGATACGCAGTATTTT. Residues: CSVGGTRDRGRADTQYF.

The table lists this clonotype with a few counts. The J gene is TRBJ1-1, the V gene TRBV12-5; 10 bases align to TRBD1. Looked up from germline, CDR1 is LGHNT and CDR2 is FRNRAP. Trimming cost V 7 bases and J 0 bases; bases outside gene matches: 5. This CDR3 is 15 amino acids long. The CDR3 sequence is CASVGTGVMNTEAFF. CDR3 in DNA: TGTGCTAGTGTCGGGACAGGGGTTATGAACACTGAAGCTTTCTTT.

The rearrangement joins TRBV20-1 to TRBJ2-7; 12 nucleotides align to TRBD2. The CDR3 runs 15 residues. The germline CDR1 and CDR2 sequences are DFQATT and SNEGSKA (reference sequence). J was trimmed by 3 bases and V by 4 bases; bases with no gene match: 7. The CDR3 sequence: CSAITWTSGVYEQYF. CDR3 coding DNA: TGCAGTGCTATCACGTGGACTAGCGGGGTCTACGAGCAGTACTTC.

The chain couples TRBV12-3 or TRBV12-4 to TRBJ2-5; 8 bases align to TRBD1. Losses at the gene ends were 5 bases for V and 0 bases for J; bases not matched to a gene: 8. The CDR3 sequence is 16 residues long. CDR3 nucleotides: TGTGCCAGCAGTCCGCCGGGACAGGAGTACCAAGAGACCCAGTACTTC. Translating it yields CASSPPGQEYQETQYF.

The genes are TRBV20-1 and TRBJ2-3; 7 nucleotides align to TRBD2. Unmatched junction bases numbered 8, after V lost 6 bases and J lost 5 bases. This CDR3 has 13 amino acids. The germline CDR1 and CDR2 sequences are DFQATT and SNEGSKA (reference sequence). The CDR3: CSARVREGDTQYF. The CDR3 bases are TGCAGTGCGCGCGTCAGGGAGGGAGATACGCAGTATTTT.

The rearrangement uses TRBV7-9 and TRBJ1-6; tentatively, D is TRBD1 (6 bases). The CDR3 length is 14 residues. Trimming removed 1 base at V and 10 bases at J, with 11 bases between. Per germline, CDR1 SEHNR and CDR2 FQNEAQ (reference sequence). The CDR3 region is CASSLEQGASPLHF. CDR3 in DNA: TGTGCCAGCAGCTTAGAACAGGGAGCATCACCCCTCCACTTT.

This clonotype was counted once. The chain uses TRBV5-1 and TRBJ1-3; D remains unclear. Germline lookup yields CDR1 SGHRS and CDR2 YFSETQ. The CDR3 consists of 16 residues. V lost 4 bases and J 3 bases, leaving 17 bases between the germline ends. The CDR3 region is CASSLYSAGNGNTIYF. The CDR3 DNA sequence: TGCGCCAGCAGCCTATACTCGGCCGGGAATGGAAACACCATATATTTT.

This clonotype showed up just a few times. The chain couples TRBV12-3 or TRBV12-4 to TRBJ1-2; TRBD1 aligns across 7 bases. This CDR3 region has 13 residues. Unmatched junction bases numbered 9, after V lost 6 bases and J lost 8 bases. The CDR3 spells CASRPTGDRGYTF. The CDR3 nucleotides read TGTGCCAGCAGGCCAACAGGGGATAGAGGCTACACCTTC.

This clonotype came up many times. The chain carries TRBV9 and TRBJ2-3; 9 positions agree with TRBD1. The CDR3 consists of 16 residues. Trimming cost V 0 bases and J 5 bases; bases outside gene matches: 7. Germline lookup yields CDR1 SGDLS and CDR2 YYNGEE. CDR3 sequence (DNA): TGTGCCAGCAGCGTAGAGCTGACAGGGGGAGGAGATACGCAGTATTTT. Its translation: CASSVELTGGGDTQYF.

This clonotype was counted a few times. The rearrangement joins TRBV4-2 to TRBJ1-1, with D unresolved. The V and J ends lost 0 bases and 5 bases respectively, with 7 bases between them. Germline assignment: CDR1 LGHNA and CDR2 YNFKEQ. The CDR3 consists of 13 residues. The CDR3 sequence: CASSQDAGTEAFF. CDR3 nucleotide sequence: TGTGCCAGCAGCCAAGACGCCGGGACTGAAGCTTTCTTT.

This clonotype was seen repeatedly, ten times or more. This chain links TRBV7-9 with TRBJ2-2; D gene ambiguous. Germline V gene lookup returns CDR1 SEHNR and CDR2 FQNEAQ (reference sequence). Trimming stripped 5 bases from V and 8 bases from J, with 6 bases between. The CDR3 contains 11 residues. The CDR3 region has the DNA TGTGCCAGCAGCCGTCGAGGGGAGCTGTTTTTT. It is translated as CASSRRGELFF.

V gene TRBV12-3 or TRBV12-4 combines with J gene TRBJ1-1; the D is unclear. CDR3 length equals 16 residues. V lost 2 bases to trimming and J lost 1 base, with 14 bases between them. CDR3 in amino acids: CASSLRLISRNTEAFF. CDR3 sequence (DNA): TGTGCCAGCAGTTTAAGACTGATCAGCCGGAACACTGAAGCTTTCTTT.

The chain joins TRBV7-3 to TRBJ2-2, with D perhaps assigned TRBD1 or TRBD2 (5 bases each). The CDR3 runs 13 residues. Trimming cost V 7 bases and J 4 bases, with 10 bases left between them. Germline-derived CDR1 and CDR2 are SGHTA and FQGTGA. The DNA for the CDR3 is TGTGCCAGCACCCCAGGGACCACCGGGGAGCTGTTTTTT. Its translation is CASTPGTTGELFF. Supplemented by reference TRBV7-3 and TRBJ2-2, the full variable domain reads GAGVSQTPSNKVTEKGKYVELRCDPISGHTALYWYRQSLGQGPEFLIYFQGTGAADDSGLPNDRFFAVRPEGSVSTLKIQRTERGDSAVYLCASTPGTTGELFFGEGSRLTVL.

The chain carries TRBV10-3 and TRBJ2-7, with 10 bases lining up with TRBD1. Per the germline V gene, CDR1 is ENHRY and CDR2 is SYGVKD. The trim removed 3 bases at V and 4 bases at J, leaving 3 bases unmatched. There are 14 residues in the CDR3. CDR3 bases: TGTGCCATCAGTGAAAGGGACAGGGGTTACGAGCAGTACTTC. Residues: CAISERDRGYEQYF.

V usage is TRBV10-3 and J usage is TRBJ1-1, with D uncertain. The CDR3 extends over 13 amino acids. The V gene's germline CDR1 is ENHRY and CDR2 SYGVKD. Between the trimmed V and J ends, which lost 4 bases and 4 bases, there was a span of 10 bases. In DNA form, the CDR3 reads TGTGCCATCAGTGGGCCGGCGACCACTGAAGCTTTCTTT. Translation gives CAISGPATTEAFF.

The gene calls are TRBV19 and TRBJ2-5; 10 bases map to TRBD2. Germline V gene data show CDR1 as LNHDA and CDR2 as SQIVND (reference sequence). The junction had 4 bases not matched to a gene; V was cut back by 3 bases and J by 6 bases. CDR3 length: 14 amino acids. The CDR3 DNA reads TGTGCCAGTAGTATCTCTAGCGGGAGAAAGACCCAGTACTTC. It is translated as CASSISSGRKTQYF. The full variable domain, completed using reference TRBV19 and TRBJ2-5, is DGGITQSPKYLFRKEGQNVTLSCEQNLNHDAMYWYRQDPGQGLRLIYYSQIVNDFQKGDIAEGYSVSREKKESFPLTVTSAQKNPTAFYLCASSISSGRKTQYFGPGTRLLVL.

The V and J genes are TRBV18 and TRBJ2-2, with a weak D call TRBD2 (6 bases). Germline CDR1 reads KGHSH; CDR2 reads LQKENI. The CDR3 is 14 residues long. V was pared by 3 bases and J by 6 bases, with 11 bases between. Here the CDR3 reads CASSPPLAPGELFF. CDR3 nucleotide sequence: TGTGCCAGCTCACCTCCACTAGCCCCCGGGGAGCTGTTTTTT.

CDR3 coding DNA: TGTGCCAGCAGCTTTGGGGAGGAGGGGCCCTACAATGAGCAGTTCTTC. Its protein product is CASSFGEEGPYNEQFF. This chain connects TRBV7-9 to TRBJ2-1, with a possible D match to TRBD2 (6 bases). CDR3 length: 16 amino acids. The germline gives CDR1 SEHNR, CDR2 FQNEAQ (reference sequence). V was pared by 3 bases and J by 2 bases, with 14 bases between.

This clonotype has more than one count but fewer than ten. The rearrangement links TRBV12-3 or TRBV12-4 to TRBJ2-7; D might be TRBD1 or TRBD2, each matching 5 bases. The ends were cut back, 10 bases at V and 3 bases at J, with 19 bases in the middle. This CDR3 contains 14 residues. The CDR3 is CATGSGRARYEQYF. In DNA form, the CDR3 reads TGTGCCACTGGTTCGGGGCGAGCCCGCTACGAGCAGTACTTC.

This clonotype has ten or more counts. V is TRBV7-8 and J is TRBJ2-4; 8 nucleotides line up with TRBD2. The germline CDR1 and CDR2 sequences are SGHVS and FQNEAQ. This CDR3 is built from 18 residues. Unmatched junction bases numbered 13, after V lost 5 bases and J lost 1 base. CDR3 sequence (DNA): TGTGCCAGCAGCGACAGGACCAGCGGGAGAGGGGCCAAAAACATTCAGTACTTC. This translates into CASSDRTSGRGAKNIQYF.

This clonotype was observed a handful of times. The chain joins TRBV21-1 to TRBJ2-5; the table's D call of TRBD1 was not tested on the DNA. TRBV21-1 constitutes a pseudogene. This CDR3 is built from 17 residues. The CDR3 DNA is TGTGCCAGCAGCAAATTCGTTGGCAGGGGGCGAGCAGAGACCCAGTACTTC. Encoded protein: CASSKFVGRGRAETQYF.

This clonotype has a count of ten or more. The chain has TRBV5-1 and TRBJ2-7; 10 bases align to TRBD1. This CDR3 spans 13 amino acids. The germline CDR1 and CDR2 sequences are SGHRS and YFSETQ. With 4 bases clipped from V and 4 bases from J, the junction kept 2 bases outside the gene matches. CDR3 region: CASSDRGPYEQYF. CDR3 DNA: TGCGCCAGCAGCGACAGGGGGCCGTACGAGCAGTACTTC.

This clonotype was counted a few times. V is TRBV5-1 and J is TRBJ2-7; 7 bases fit TRBD1. There are 12 residues in the CDR3. V was pared by 5 bases and J by 6 bases, with 5 bases of the junction left unmatched. Germline V gives CDR1 SGHRS, CDR2 YFSETQ. This chain's CDR3 is CASSTGASEQYF. The CDR3 DNA follows: TGCGCCAGCAGTACAGGGGCCTCCGAGCAGTACTTC.

The J gene is TRBJ2-5, the V gene TRBV27; D gene ambiguous. The CDR3 extends over 13 amino acids. CDR1 and CDR2 (germline): MNHEY, SMNVEV (reference sequence). The CDR3 DNA reads TGTGCGACCGGGCAGAGCTTGTTAGAGACCCAGTACTTC. Residues: CATGQSLLETQYF.

The chain recombines TRBV4-1 with TRBJ2-7; D gene unclear. This CDR3 is 16 amino acids long. The germline V gene encodes CDR1 MGHRA and CDR2 YSYEKL. V was cut by 0 bases and J by 7 bases, with 19 bases left in between. The CDR3 is CASSQDRRADLREQYF. CDR3 coding DNA: TGCGCCAGCAGCCAAGATCGAAGGGCAGACCTAAGGGAGCAGTACTTC.

The chain links TRBV20-1 to TRBJ2-7; a possible D gene is TRBD2 (6 bases). CDR1 DFQATT and CDR2 SNEGSKA come from the germline V gene (reference sequence). With 2 bases removed from V and 3 bases from J, the gap between germline ends came to 11 bases. The CDR3 is 13 residues long. DNA for the CDR3: TGCAGTGCTAGACCGGGAGCCAACTACGAGCAGTACTTC. It specifies CSARPGANYEQYF.